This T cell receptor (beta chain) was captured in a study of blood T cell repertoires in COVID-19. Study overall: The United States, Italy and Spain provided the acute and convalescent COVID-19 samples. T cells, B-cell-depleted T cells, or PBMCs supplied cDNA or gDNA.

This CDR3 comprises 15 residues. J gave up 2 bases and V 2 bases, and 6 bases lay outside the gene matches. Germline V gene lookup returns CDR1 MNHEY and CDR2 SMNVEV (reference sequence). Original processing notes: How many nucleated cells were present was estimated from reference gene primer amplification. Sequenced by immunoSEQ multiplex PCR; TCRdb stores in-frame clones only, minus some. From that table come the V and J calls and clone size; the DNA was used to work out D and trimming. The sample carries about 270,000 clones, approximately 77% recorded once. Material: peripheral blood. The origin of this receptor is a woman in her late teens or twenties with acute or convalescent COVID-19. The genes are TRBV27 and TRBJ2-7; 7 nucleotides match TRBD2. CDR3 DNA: TGTGCCAGCAGTTTAGTTAGCGGGTACCCCTACGAGCAGTACTTC. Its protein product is CASSLVSGYPYEQYF.